These 28 T cell receptor beta chains were sequenced from one sample in a study of Graves' ophthalmopathy and Graves' hyperthyroidism. CDR3 regions of TCR beta were amplified from RNA transcripts. A first-round RT-PCR used HTBI primers, followed by a second-round multiplex PCR. In TCRdb, the multiplex PCR reads were re-called with MiXCR into one record per CDR3 protein. The sample has fewer than 600,000 distinct CDR3 sequences, around an eighth seen once; the top ten hold 9.5% to 10%. Sequencing was performed on blood. All receptors come from a woman aged 25-40 years with Graves' ophthalmopathy.

In this sample, this clonotype turned up a few times. The chain couples TRBV12-3 or TRBV12-4 to TRBJ2-7; possibly TRBD2 for D (5 bases). CDR3 length: 14 amino acids. V was clipped by 3 bases and J by 4 bases, with 13 bases between them. The CDR3 is CASSLGGSGYEQYF. The CDR3 coding sequence is TGTGCCAGCAGTTTGGGTGGCTCGGGATACGAGCAGTACTTC.

The table lists this clonotype with many counts. The genes are TRBV27 and TRBJ2-7; possibly TRBD1 or TRBD2 for D (5 bases each). V dropped 4 bases and J dropped 3 bases, with 16 bases sitting between them. The germline CDR1 and CDR2 sequences are MNHEY and SMNVEV (reference sequence). CDR3 length: 15 amino acids. CDR3 sequence: CASSSYGGVGYEQYF. CDR3 in DNA: TGTGCCAGCAGTTCCTATGGGGGAGTAGGCTACGAGCAGTACTTC.

At least ten counts were recorded for this clonotype. The chain has TRBV5-6 and TRBJ1-5; 8 nucleotides agree with TRBD1. Unmatched junction bases numbered 5, after V lost 3 bases and J lost 6 bases. Germline V gene lookup returns CDR1 SGHDT and CDR2 YYEEEE. The CDR3 extends over 14 amino acids. The CDR3 coding sequence is TGTGCCAGCAGCTGGGGACAGGCTCGTCAGCCCCAGCATTTT. Its protein product is CASSWGQARQPQHF.

This clonotype was observed at least ten times. The chain has TRBV20-1 and TRBJ2-2, with TRBD1 identical over 10 bases. The CDR3 sequence is 16 residues long. Germline assignment: CDR1 DFQATT and CDR2 SNEGSKA (reference sequence). The V and J ends lost 0 bases and 3 bases, in that order; junction bases with no gene match: 4. For the CDR3, the DNA is TGCAGTGCTAGAGAATGGGGGACAGGGGACACCGGGGAGCTGTTTTTT. This codes for CSAREWGTGDTGELFF.

Of note for this clonotype: The junction departs from germline at one end; a sequencing error may be responsible. J is TRBJ2-7 and V is TRBV7-2; perhaps TRBD1 as D (5 bases). Looked up from germline, CDR1 is SGHTA and CDR2 is FQGNSA. The CDR3 has 12 amino acids. The CDR3 protein is CASSFQGYEQCF. CDR3 bases: TGTGCCAGCAGCTTCCAGGGTTACGAGCAGTGCTTC.

For this clonotype: Being one base from a much bigger clone, this may be a read error. The chain recombines TRBV28 with TRBJ2-3, with unresolved D. Germline values: CDR1 MDHEN, CDR2 SYDVKM. The CDR3 is 12 residues long. DNA of the CDR3: TGTGACAGCAGTTTGGGTCTAGATACGCAGTATTTT. Protein sequence: CDSSLGLDTQYF.

The table lists this clonotype with many counts. The chain joins TRBV30 to TRBJ1-1; D is uncertain. Trimming pared 4 bases from V and 6 bases from J, leaving 12 bases between. This CDR3 is 12 amino acids long. Germline V gives CDR1 GTSNPN, CDR2 SVGIG (reference sequence). CDR3 sequence (DNA): TGTGCCTGGAATAACCCCACCCCTGAAGCTTTCTTT. It is translated as CAWNNPTPEAFF.

This clonotype was found a few times. The chain joins TRBV20-1 to TRBJ2-5; 11 nucleotides match TRBD2. Unmatched junction bases numbered 11, after V lost 3 bases and J lost 5 bases. This CDR3 is built from 16 residues. In germline, CDR1 is DFQATT, CDR2 SNEGSKA (reference sequence). Here the CDR3 DNA reads TGCAGTGCTAGGACCCCCACTAGCGGGGGATCGGAGACCCAGTACTTC. Translated: CSARTPTSGGSETQYF.

This clonotype was seen many times. The CDR3 bases are TGTGCCAGCAGCTTGGGCAGGATCTCTGAAGCTTTCTTT. It specifies CASSLGRISEAFF. This chain connects TRBV11-1 to TRBJ1-1, with D uncertain. Trimming shortened V by 3 bases and J by 6 bases, and 11 bases separated the two germline ends. The CDR3 contains 13 residues. Looked up from germline, CDR1 is SGHAT and CDR2 is FQDESV (reference sequence).

Notes on this clonotype: Since no conserved phenylalanine or tryptophan closes the CDR3, a read error is the likely cause. This CDR3 is CASSLGQTNTEAFS. For the CDR3, the DNA is TGTGCCAGCAGTTTAGGACAGACGAACACTGAAGCTTTCTCT. The chain couples TRBV12-3 or TRBV12-4 to TRBJ1-1; D perhaps matches TRBD1 (5 bases). This CDR3 has 14 amino acids. The V and J ends lost 1 base and 1 base respectively, with 7 bases between them.

This clonotype was seen many times. The V gene is TRBV10-3, the J gene TRBJ2-7; 7 bases line up with TRBD2. Germline V gives CDR1 ENHRY, CDR2 SYGVKD. The CDR3 totals 17 residues. V lost 0 bases to trimming and J lost 0 bases; unmatched junction nucleotides: 8. CDR3 nucleotides: TGTGCCATCAGTGAGTCGAGCGGGGCGACGATCTCCTACGAGCAGTACTTC. Its translation is CAISESSGATISYEQYF.

This clonotype was seen repeatedly, ten times or more. The chain recombines TRBV10-3 with TRBJ2-7; tentative D call: TRBD2 (7 bases). V was cut by 10 bases and J by 7 bases, with 23 bases left in between. Germline V gives CDR1 ENHRY, CDR2 SYGVKD. This CDR3 contains 14 residues. The CDR3: CATSMRGGAEEQYF. The CDR3 DNA reads as TGTGCCACGTCAATGCGTGGGGGGGCTGAAGAGCAGTACTTC.

The sample holds many counts of this clonotype. This rearrangement joins TRBV12-3 or TRBV12-4 to TRBJ1-1; the match to TRBD1 covers 10 bases. With V trimmed by 4 bases and J by 11 bases, 4 bases remained unmatched. The CDR3 runs 12 residues. The CDR3 sequence: CASSSGTGAAFF. The CDR3 nucleotides read TGTGCCAGCAGTTCAGGGACAGGGGCGGCTTTCTTT.

This clonotype occurred once. CDR3 sequence reads: CATSSYMPQHF. The CDR3 nucleotides are TGTGCCACCAGCAGTTATATGCCCCAGCATTTT. This sequence joins TRBV15 and TRBJ1-5; no clear D gene. CDR3 length: 11 amino acids. CDR1 and CDR2 (germline): LNHNV, YYDKDF (reference sequence). The ends were cut back, 3 bases at V and 9 bases at J, with 6 bases in the middle. Full variable domain (rest looked up from reference TRBV15 and TRBJ1-5): DAMVIQNPRYQVTQFGKPVTLSCSQTLNHNVMYWYQQKSSQAPKLLFHYYDKDFNNEADTPDNFQSRRPNTSFCFLDIRSPGLGDTAMYLCATSSYMPQHFGDGTRLSIL.

Many counts were recorded for this clonotype. The chain has TRBV6-5 and TRBJ1-2; D perhaps matches TRBD1 (5 bases). Germline V gene lookup returns CDR1 MNHEY and CDR2 SVGAGI. This CDR3 has 13 amino acids. Trimming shortened V by 6 bases and J by 4 bases, and 12 bases separated the two germline ends. The CDR3 DNA follows: TGTGCCAGCAGGCGGCAGGGTCCCTATGGCTACACCTTC. It translates to CASRRQGPYGYTF.

As concerns this clonotype: A much larger clone is a single base away; this may be a read error. The V call is TRBV7-3, the J call TRBJ2-2; a weak D match, TRBD1 (5 bases). The germline CDR1 and CDR2 sequences are SGHTA and FQGTGA. The CDR3 is 14 amino acids. This CDR3 reads CAGSALRDTGELFF. The CDR3 DNA follows: TGTGCCGGCAGCGCCCTCAGGGATACCGGGGAGCTGTTTTTT.

At least ten counts were recorded for this clonotype. The chain links TRBV7-2 to TRBJ1-5; D may be TRBD1 (6 bases). The CDR3 length is 15 residues. Germline values: CDR1 SGHTA, CDR2 FQGNSA. Deletions cut 5 bases from V and 5 bases from J, with 16 bases between. The CDR3 DNA follows: TGTGCCAGCAGCGCGACGGGACAACTCCATCAGCCCCAGCATTTT. It translates to CASSATGQLHQPQHF.

This rearrangement joins TRBV7-2 to TRBJ1-1, with 10 bases that match TRBD1. Unmatched junction bases numbered 6, after V lost 3 bases and J lost 5 bases. The germline V gene encodes CDR1 SGHTA and CDR2 FQGNSA. The CDR3 covers 15 residues. The CDR3 bases are TGTGCCAGCAGCTTCACCGGGACAGGGGTGACTGAAGCTTTCTTT. This codes for CASSFTGTGVTEAFF.

This clonotype occurred many times. The chain joins TRBV6-1 to TRBJ1-2; D remains unclear. Trimming shortened V by 3 bases and J by 5 bases, and 7 bases separated the two germline ends. CDR1 and CDR2 from the germline V gene are MNHNS and SASEGT. CDR3 length: 12 amino acids. CDR3 DNA sequence: TGTGCCAGCAGTGACGGGGTTTATGGCTACACCTTC. It is translated as CASSDGVYGYTF.

This clonotype has at least ten counts. The V gene is TRBV11-2, the J gene TRBJ2-5; the D gene is possibly TRBD1 (6 bases). Germline V gene lookup returns CDR1 SGHAT and CDR2 FQNNGV. Trimming took off 3 bases at V and 5 bases at J, with 16 bases between the two ends. CDR3 size: 15 residues. Here the CDR3 DNA reads TGTGCCAGCAGCTTCGTTCCAGGGGTCGAGGAGACCCAGTACTTC. As protein: CASSFVPGVEETQYF.

The sample holds many counts of this clonotype. J is TRBJ2-7 and V is TRBV20-1; 9 nucleotides match TRBD2. Germline lookup yields CDR1 DFQATT and CDR2 SNEGSKA (reference sequence). This CDR3 region has 15 residues. Germline trimming cut 0 bases from V and 2 bases from J; bases unmatched to any gene: 5. CDR3 region: CSARDASGTTYEQYF. DNA of the CDR3: TGCAGTGCTAGAGATGCTAGCGGGACGACCTACGAGCAGTACTTC.

This chain links TRBV10-3 with TRBJ1-1; weak D call: TRBD1 (6 bases). CDR3 size: 13 residues. V was clipped by 9 bases and J by 6 bases, with 17 bases between them. Looked up from germline, CDR1 is ENHRY and CDR2 is SYGVKD. CDR3 residues: CAIRGGREAEAFF. DNA of the CDR3: TGTGCCATAAGGGGGGGGCGGGAAGCTGAAGCTTTCTTT.

This clonotype was found many times. This chain uses TRBV24-1 with TRBJ1-5; D perhaps matches TRBD1 (6 bases). The V gene lost 3 bases and the J gene lost 5 bases, with 10 bases spanning the gap. Germline CDR1 is KGHDR and CDR2 is SFDVKD. The CDR3 length is 14 residues. The CDR3 region is CATSDGGGYQPQHF. In DNA form, the CDR3 reads TGTGCCACCAGTGATGGGGGGGGCTATCAGCCCCAGCATTTT.

This clonotype was counted ten times or more. The V and J genes are TRBV4-2 and TRBJ2-7; the match to TRBD2 covers 7 bases. Looked up from germline, CDR1 is LGHNA and CDR2 is YNFKEQ. The CDR3 runs to 14 residues. V trimming: 0 bases; J trimming: 3 bases; junction bases outside the gene matches: 2. DNA for the CDR3: TGTGCCAGCAGCCAAGATGGCGGGGGCTACGAGCAGTACTTC. Residues: CASSQDGGGYEQYF.

The rearrangement uses TRBV12-3 or TRBV12-4 and TRBJ2-7; 8 bases are shared with TRBD2. The length of the CDR3 is 14 residues. V shed 4 bases and J 5 bases; nucleotides not matched to a gene: 7. The CDR3 sequence: CASSSRLALNEQYF. CDR3 in DNA: TGTGCCAGCAGTTCCCGACTAGCGCTAAACGAGCAGTACTTC.

The rearrangement links TRBV20-1 to TRBJ1-1; 9 positions agree with TRBD1. Germline assignment: CDR1 DFQATT and CDR2 SNEGSKA (reference sequence). J gave up 1 base and V 1 base, and 4 bases lay outside the gene matches. The CDR3 loop spans 15 amino acids. CDR3 residues: CSARAPGQGNTEAFF. CDR3 bases: TGCAGTGCTAGAGCACCGGGACAGGGGAACACTGAAGCTTTCTTT.

This clonotype was counted ten times or more. The CDR3 sequence: CASSRATGGTSNQPQHF. CDR3 coding DNA: TGTGCCAGCAGCCGGGCGACAGGGGGCACGAGCAATCAGCCCCAGCATTTT. The chain links TRBV28 to TRBJ1-5; TRBD1 matches 10 bases. CDR1 and CDR2 (germline): MDHEN, SYDVKM. This CDR3 comprises 17 residues. V was pared by 6 bases and J by 1 base, with 9 bases of the junction left unmatched.

CDR3 nucleotides: TGCGCCAGCAGCTTGGCCGCGCGGGAGGGCCGGGCCGAGCAGTACTTC. This gives the protein CASSLAAREGRAEQYF. The V gene is TRBV5-1, the J gene TRBJ2-7, with 9 bases matching TRBD2. CDR3 length equals 16 residues. Trimming took 0 bases from V and 6 from J; bases not matched to a gene: 10. Germline V CDR1 and CDR2: SGHRS, YFSETQ.